This is a list of T cell receptor beta chains from one sample in a study of T cell responses to AZD1222 COVID-19 vaccine. Clones were read by immunoSEQ multiplex PCR, and TCRdb kept only the in-frame ones, dropping some. Of approximately 140,000 clones in the sample, more than 85% were seen once. The starting material was peripheral blood, obtained on day 0 of AZD1222 vaccination. These receptors originate from an adult in good health. CDR3s include the opening cysteine and the closing phenylalanine or tryptophan. Each record gives: CDR3 DNA, CDR3 protein, J gene, clone size, V gene, D gene. D genes are given only for firm matches. Size is omitted from some rows. Given values are once, few, many or a class for expanded clones.

TGTGCCAGCAGCGTAGGCCGGGGGGTGAGCACTGAAGCTTTCTTT,CASSVGRGVSTEAFF,TRBJ1-1,-,TRBV9,-
TGTGCCAGCAGTTACGGGACAGGGGGGATCTATGGCTACACCTTC,CASSYGTGGIYGYTF,TRBJ1-2,-,TRBV6-5,TRBD1
TGTGCCAGCAGCTCAGTGACAGGGAATGGAAATGAGCAGTTCTTC,CASSSVTGNGNEQFF,TRBJ2-1,-,TRBV11-2,TRBD1
TGTGCCAGCAGCTTAGTGGGGTACACCCAAGAGACCCAGTACTTC,CASSLVGYTQETQYF,TRBJ2-5,-,TRBV7-2,-
TGTGCCAGCAGAAGGACAGGGATGAGCAATCAGCCCCAGCATTTT,CASRRTGMSNQPQHF,TRBJ1-5,-,TRBV27,TRBD1
TGTGCCAGCACCCTCGGCAAACTTAATACCGGGGAGCTGTTTTTT,CASTLGKLNTGELFF,TRBJ2-2,-,TRBV6-5,-
TGTGCCAGCAGCCTATCCGACAGGGTCGGGGAGACCCAGTACTTC,CASSLSDRVGETQYF,TRBJ2-5,-,TRBV7-9,TRBD1
TGTGCCAGCAGCTTAGATCCGGGCGATCGCTCCTACAATGAGCAGTTCTTC,CASSLDPGDRSYNEQFF,TRBJ2-1,-,TRBV11-2,-
TGTGCCAGCAGCCGTAATAGCAATCAGCCCCAGCATTTT,CASSRNSNQPQHF,TRBJ1-5,-,TRBV12-3/TRBV12-4,-
TGTGCCAGCAGTCCCTTTCCGGGAGGAGATACGCAGTATTTT,CASSPFPGGDTQYF,TRBJ2-3,-,TRBV27,TRBD2
TGCGCCAGCAGATCGGGGGGACTGCCGAACACTGAAGCTTTCTTT,CASRSGGLPNTEAFF,TRBJ1-1,-,TRBV5-1,-
TGTGCCAGTAGTCCAAGCGGGGGGGTTTACGAGCAGTACTTC,CASSPSGGVYEQYF,TRBJ2-7,-,TRBV19,TRBD2
TGTGCCAGCAGTGTCCAGGGCACTAGCACAGATACGCAGTATTTT,CASSVQGTSTDTQYF,TRBJ2-3,-,TRBV2,-
TGTGCCAGCAGCTTCGGGCATAGCAATCAGCCCCAGCATTTT,CASSFGHSNQPQHF,TRBJ1-5,-,TRBV5-5,-
TGCGCCAGCGAAACTACCTACTCGCTAGCGGGGGGACCCCAGCGGGATACGCAGTATTTT,CASETTYSLAGGPQRDTQYF,TRBJ2-3,-,TRBV10-2,TRBD2
TGTGCCAGCAGACCCCCGAGAAATCAGCCCCAGCATTTT,CASRPPRNQPQHF,TRBJ1-5,-,TRBV6-5,-
TGTGCCAGCAGCGCCTCCGCAGATACGCAGTATTTT,CASSASADTQYF,TRBJ2-3,-,TRBV9,-
TGTGCCAGCAGTGAATGGAGGGACCGGGACAGGGGCTCCAACACTGAAGCTTTCTTT,CASSEWRDRDRGSNTEAFF,TRBJ1-1,-,TRBV6-1,TRBD1
TGTGCCAGCAGCTTAAAGGGGGCGAATGAGCAGTTCTTC,CASSLKGANEQFF,TRBJ2-1,-,TRBV5-6,TRBD1
TGTGCCAGCAGTTACGAGGTTAGCACTGAAGCTTTCTTT,CASSYEVSTEAFF,TRBJ1-1,-,TRBV6-5,-
TGTGCCAGCTCACGTTTGGGACAGAACTACGAGCAGTACTTC,CASSRLGQNYEQYF,TRBJ2-7,-,TRBV18,TRBD1
TGTGCCACCACCGGGACAGGGAATCAGCCCCAGCATTTT,CATTGTGNQPQHF,TRBJ1-5,few,TRBV10-3,TRBD1
TGTGCCACCGGGGGGGGCGGCGTGGCTGAAGCTTTCTTT,CATGGGGVAEAFF,TRBJ1-1,-,TRBV15,-
TGTGCCAGCAGCTTTAAAGTGACAAATGAGCAGTTCTTC,CASSFKVTNEQFF,TRBJ2-1,-,TRBV7-3,-
TGTGCCAGCTCACCCGGGACAGGGTCCTACAATGAGCAGTTCTTC,CASSPGTGSYNEQFF,TRBJ2-1,-,TRBV18,TRBD1
TGTGCCAGCAGTCTCCCGGCGGCACTAGGCTACACCTTC,CASSLPAALGYTF,TRBJ1-2,-,TRBV28,-
TGTGCCAGCATAGGGACTAGTAGGGAGACCCAGTACTTC,CASIGTSRETQYF,TRBJ2-5,-,TRBV2,TRBD2
TGCGCCAGCAGCCAAGCTGACACTGAAGCTTTCTTT,CASSQADTEAFF,TRBJ1-1,-,TRBV4-1,-
TGTGCCAGCAGCCTTAGCGGGGGGCCGAATTCAGAGTACTTC,CASSLSGGPNSEYF,TRBJ2-5,-,TRBV3-1/TRBV3-2,TRBD2
TGTGCCAGCCTATCGACAGGATACAACTCCTACGAGCAGTACTTC,CASLSTGYNSYEQYF,TRBJ2-7,-,TRBV2,-
TGTGCCAGTAGTAGGGCGGGGATTACCTACGAGCAGTACTTC,CASSRAGITYEQYF,TRBJ2-7,-,TRBV19,-
TGTGCCAGTAGTATCCTCGACAGGGAGGATGGCTACACCTTC,CASSILDREDGYTF,TRBJ1-2,-,TRBV19,TRBD1
TGCAGCGTGACCCTGGGACTAGTGGGCTACGAGCAGTACTTC,CSVTLGLVGYEQYF,TRBJ2-7,-,TRBV29-1,TRBD2
TGCGCCAGCAGTGAGTCTGGAAGCCGGAACATTCAGTACTTC,CASSESGSRNIQYF,TRBJ2-4,-,TRBV10-1,-
TGTGCCAGCAGCCAAGGGGGACAGGGAATAGGTAACTATGGCTACACCTTC,CASSQGGQGIGNYGYTF,TRBJ1-2,-,TRBV3-1/TRBV3-2,TRBD1